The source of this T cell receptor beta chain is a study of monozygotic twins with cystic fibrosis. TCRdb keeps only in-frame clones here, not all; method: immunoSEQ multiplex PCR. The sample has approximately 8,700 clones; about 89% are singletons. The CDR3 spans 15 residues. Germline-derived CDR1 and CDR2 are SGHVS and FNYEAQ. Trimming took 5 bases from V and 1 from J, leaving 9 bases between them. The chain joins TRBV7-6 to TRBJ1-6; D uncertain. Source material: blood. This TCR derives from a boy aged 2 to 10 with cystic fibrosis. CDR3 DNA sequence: TGTGCCAGCAGCGCATCAAGGTCCTATAATTCACCCCTCCACTTT. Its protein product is CASSASRSYNSPLHF.